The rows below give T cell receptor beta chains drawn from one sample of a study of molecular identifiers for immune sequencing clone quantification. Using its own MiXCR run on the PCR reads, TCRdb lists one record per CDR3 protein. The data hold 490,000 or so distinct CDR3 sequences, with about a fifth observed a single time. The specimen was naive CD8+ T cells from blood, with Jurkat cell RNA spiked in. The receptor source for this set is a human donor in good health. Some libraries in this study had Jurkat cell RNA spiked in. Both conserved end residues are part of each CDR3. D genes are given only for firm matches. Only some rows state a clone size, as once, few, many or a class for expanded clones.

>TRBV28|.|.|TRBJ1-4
TGTGCCAGCAGTTTCCAGGGAACTAATGAAAAACTGTTTTTT
CASSFQGTNEKLFF
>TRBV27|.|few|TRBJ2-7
TGTGCCAGCAGTATCATCGGGACTTGGGGCGAGCAGTACTTC
CASSIIGTWGEQYF
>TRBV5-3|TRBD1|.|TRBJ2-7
TGTGCCAGCAGCTTGGGGACAGATACGTCTCTCTTCGGTGAGCAGTACTTC
CASSLGTDTSLFGEQYF
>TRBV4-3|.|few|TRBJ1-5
TGCGCCAGCAGCCAAAGTGAAGGTCAGCCCCAGCATTTT
CASSQSEGQPQHF
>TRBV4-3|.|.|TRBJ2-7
TGCGCCAGCAGCCAAGAGCAGGAGGGCTCCTACGAGCAGTACTTC
CASSQEQEGSYEQYF
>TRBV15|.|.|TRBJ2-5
TGTGCCACCAGCAGAGATATGGGGGTCCAAGAGACCCAGTACTTC
CATSRDMGVQETQYF
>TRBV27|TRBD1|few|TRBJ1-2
TGTGCCAGCAGTTTATGGAAAGGGGGCCAATATGGCTACACCTTC
CASSLWKGGQYGYTF
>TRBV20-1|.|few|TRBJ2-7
TGCAGTGCTCGTCCGACAGGTATCTACGAGCAGTACTTC
CSARPTGIYEQYF
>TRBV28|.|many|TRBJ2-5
TGTGCCAGCAGATCGAGCCCCTACGAGACCCAGTACTTC
CASRSSPYETQYF
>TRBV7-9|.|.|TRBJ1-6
TGTGCCAGCAGCTTAGGAAGTAGCTCCTATAATTCACCCCTCCACTTT
CASSLGSSSYNSPLHF
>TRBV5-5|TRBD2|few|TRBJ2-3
TGTGCCAGCAGCTTCGACTCGGGGGGATACACAGATACGCAGTATTTT
CASSFDSGGYTDTQYF
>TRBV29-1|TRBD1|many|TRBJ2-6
TGCAGCGTTGAAGGCGCAACAGGGGGTAGCTCTGGGGCCAACGTCCTGACTTTC
CSVEGATGGSSGANVLTF
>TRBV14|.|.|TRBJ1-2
TGTGCCAGCAGCCAAGATTCAAGCTACTATGGCTACACCTTC
CASSQDSSYYGYTF
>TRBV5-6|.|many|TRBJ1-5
TGTGCCAGCAGCTTGGGAGGGGCCTTAGGCCAGCCCCAGCATTTT
CASSLGGALGQPQHF
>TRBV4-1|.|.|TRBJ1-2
TGCGCCAGCAGCCAACCCGACAGTTCTGGCTACACCTTC
CASSQPDSSGYTF
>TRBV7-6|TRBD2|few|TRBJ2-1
TGTGCCAGCAGCCTAGGGACTAGCGCTTACAATGAGCAGTTCTTC
CASSLGTSAYNEQFF
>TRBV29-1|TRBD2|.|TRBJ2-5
TGCAGCGTCGGAGGACTAGCGGGAGGTAGAGAGTCCCAGTACTTC
CSVGGLAGGRESQYF
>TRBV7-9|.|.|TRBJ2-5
TGTGCCAGCAAGGACGGAAAAGAGACCCAGTACTTC
CASKDGKETQYF
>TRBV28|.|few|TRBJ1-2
TGTGCCAGCAGAGGAGGGCCCCCCACGTACCCCGGGGTAATCGGCTACACCTTC
CASRGGPPTYPGVIGYTF
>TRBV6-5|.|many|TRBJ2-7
TGTGCCAGCAGCGACGGTGGGGTCGCCGAGCAGTACTTC
CASSDGGVAEQYF
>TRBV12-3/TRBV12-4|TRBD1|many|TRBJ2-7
TGTGCCAGCTCGTTAGGGACAGGGGGTAGCTCCTACGAGCAGTACTTC
CASSLGTGGSSYEQYF
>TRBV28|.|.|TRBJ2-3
TGTGCCAGCAGTTTAGAGGACAGCAGCAGTGATACGCAGTATTTT
CASSLEDSSSDTQYF
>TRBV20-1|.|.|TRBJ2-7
TGCAGTGCTAGGGAAGAGAGTTACGAGCAGTACTTC
CSAREESYEQYF
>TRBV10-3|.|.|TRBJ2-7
TGTGCCATCAGTGAGTCAAGGTATACTACCTACGAGCAGTACTTC
CAISESRYTTYEQYF
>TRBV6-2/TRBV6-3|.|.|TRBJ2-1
TGTGCCAGCAGGCTTTACAATGAGCAGTTCTTC
CASRLYNEQFF
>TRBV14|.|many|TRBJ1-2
TGTGCCAGCAGCCAAGGAACGAGGGGGTACAAAGGCCATTATGGCTACACCTTC
CASSQGTRGYKGHYGYTF
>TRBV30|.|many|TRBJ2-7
TGTGCCTGGAGTTTATCTTACGAGCAGTACTTC
CAWSLSYEQYF
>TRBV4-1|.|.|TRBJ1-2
TGCGCCAGCAGCGACAGAAGCCTAAATCTCTATGGCTACACCTTC
CASSDRSLNLYGYTF
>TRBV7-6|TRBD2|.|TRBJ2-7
TGTGCCAGCAGCCTCAGGACTAGCGGGGGGATCTACGAGCAGTACTTC
CASSLRTSGGIYEQYF
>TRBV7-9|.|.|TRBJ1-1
TGTGCCAGCAGCTCAAGGGGTAGTGAAGCTTTCTTT
CASSSRGSEAFF
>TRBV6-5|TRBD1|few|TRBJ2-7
TGTGCCAGCAGTTCGGCCGGGACAGGTATCTACGAGCAGTACTTC
CASSSAGTGIYEQYF
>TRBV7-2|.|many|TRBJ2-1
TGTGCCAGCAGCTACAGGGCATCTGAGCAGTTCTTC
CASSYRASEQFF
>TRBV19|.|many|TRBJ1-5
TGTGCCAGTAGTACCCCGATGGGGGCACATCAGCCCCAGCATTTT
CASSTPMGAHQPQHF
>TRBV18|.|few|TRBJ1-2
TGTGCCAGCTCACCAAGCGGGGAGCGTGGCTACACCTTC
CASSPSGERGYTF